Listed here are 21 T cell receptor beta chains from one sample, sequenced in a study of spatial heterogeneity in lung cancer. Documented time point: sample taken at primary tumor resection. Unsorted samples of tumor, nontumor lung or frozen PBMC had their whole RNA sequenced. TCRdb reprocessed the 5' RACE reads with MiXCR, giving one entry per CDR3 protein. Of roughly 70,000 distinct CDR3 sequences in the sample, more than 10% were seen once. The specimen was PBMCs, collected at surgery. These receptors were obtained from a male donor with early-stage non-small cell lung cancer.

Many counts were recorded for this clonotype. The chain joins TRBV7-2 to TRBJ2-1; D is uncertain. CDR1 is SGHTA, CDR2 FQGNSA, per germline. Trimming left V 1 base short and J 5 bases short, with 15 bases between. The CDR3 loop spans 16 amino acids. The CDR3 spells CASSLGLTTRHNEQFF. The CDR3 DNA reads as TGTGCCAGCAGCTTAGGTTTAACTACGCGGCACAATGAGCAGTTCTTC.

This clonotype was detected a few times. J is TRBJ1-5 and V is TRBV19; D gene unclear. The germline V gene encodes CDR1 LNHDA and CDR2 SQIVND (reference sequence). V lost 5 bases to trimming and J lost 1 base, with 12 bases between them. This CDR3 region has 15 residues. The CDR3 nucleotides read TGTGCCAGTAGTTCCTCGAGGGCGAGCAATCAGCCCCAGCATTTT. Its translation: CASSSSRASNQPQHF.

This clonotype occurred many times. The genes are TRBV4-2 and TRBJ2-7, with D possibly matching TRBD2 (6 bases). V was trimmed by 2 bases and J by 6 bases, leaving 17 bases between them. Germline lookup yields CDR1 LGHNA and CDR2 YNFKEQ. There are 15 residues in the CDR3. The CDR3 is CASSQTGTAKGEQYF. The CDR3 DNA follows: TGTGCCAGCAGCCAAACCGGGACTGCGAAGGGCGAGCAGTACTTC.

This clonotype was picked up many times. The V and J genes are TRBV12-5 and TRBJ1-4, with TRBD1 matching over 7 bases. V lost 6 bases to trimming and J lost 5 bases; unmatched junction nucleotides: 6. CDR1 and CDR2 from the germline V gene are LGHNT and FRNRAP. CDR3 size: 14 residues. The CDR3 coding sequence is TGTGCTAGTGGCAAAGGACAGGCAAATGAAAAACTGTTTTTT. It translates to CASGKGQANEKLFF.

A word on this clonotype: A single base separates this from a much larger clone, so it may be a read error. Here the CDR3 reads CAGRGTPAYEQYF. CDR3 coding DNA: TGTGCCGGCAGGGGAACCCCGGCCTACGAGCAGTACTTC. V and J are TRBV6-2 or TRBV6-3 and TRBJ2-7; tentatively, D is TRBD1 (6 bases). The CDR3 spans 13 residues. Germline V CDR1 and CDR2: MNHEY, SVGEGT.

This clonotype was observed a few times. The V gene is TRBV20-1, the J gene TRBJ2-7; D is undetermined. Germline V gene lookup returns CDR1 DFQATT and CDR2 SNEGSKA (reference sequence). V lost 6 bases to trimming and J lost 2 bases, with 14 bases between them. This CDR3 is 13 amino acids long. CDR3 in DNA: TGCAGTGCCTTCTACCCCCGAACCTACGAGCAGTACTTC. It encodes CSAFYPRTYEQYF.

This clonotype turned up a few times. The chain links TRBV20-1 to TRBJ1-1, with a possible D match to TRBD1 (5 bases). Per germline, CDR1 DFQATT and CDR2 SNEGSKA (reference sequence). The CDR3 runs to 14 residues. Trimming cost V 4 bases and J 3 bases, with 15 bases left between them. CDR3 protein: CSATGHRGDTEAFF. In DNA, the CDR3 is TGCAGTGCTACCGGACATAGAGGGGACACTGAAGCTTTCTTT.

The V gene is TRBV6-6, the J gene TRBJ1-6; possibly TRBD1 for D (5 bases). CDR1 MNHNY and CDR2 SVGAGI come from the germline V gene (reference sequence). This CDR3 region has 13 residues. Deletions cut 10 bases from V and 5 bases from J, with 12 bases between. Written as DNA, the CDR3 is TGTGCCATCAGGGACGTCGATAATTCACCCCTCCACTTT. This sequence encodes CAIRDVDNSPLHF.

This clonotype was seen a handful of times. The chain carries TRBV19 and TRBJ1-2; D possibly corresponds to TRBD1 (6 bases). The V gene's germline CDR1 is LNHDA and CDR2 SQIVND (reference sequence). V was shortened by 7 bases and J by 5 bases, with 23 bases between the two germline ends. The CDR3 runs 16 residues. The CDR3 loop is CASNPVDRPGEYGYTF. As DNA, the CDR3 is TGTGCCAGTAACCCTGTTGACAGGCCAGGGGAATATGGCTACACCTTC.

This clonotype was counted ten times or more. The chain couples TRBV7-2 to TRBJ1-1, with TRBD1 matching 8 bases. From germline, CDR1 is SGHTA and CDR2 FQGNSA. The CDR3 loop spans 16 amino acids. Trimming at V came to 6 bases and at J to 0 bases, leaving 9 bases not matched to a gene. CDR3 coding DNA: TGTGCCAGCAGTACACCCGGGACAGGCATGAACACTGAAGCTTTCTTT. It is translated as CASSTPGTGMNTEAFF.

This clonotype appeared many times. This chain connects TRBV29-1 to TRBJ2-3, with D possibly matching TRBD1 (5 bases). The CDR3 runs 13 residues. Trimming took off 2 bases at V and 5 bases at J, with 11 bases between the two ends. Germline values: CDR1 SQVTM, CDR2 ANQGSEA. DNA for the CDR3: TGCAGCGTTGAATCCCCCAGGGAAGATACGCAGTATTTT. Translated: CSVESPREDTQYF.

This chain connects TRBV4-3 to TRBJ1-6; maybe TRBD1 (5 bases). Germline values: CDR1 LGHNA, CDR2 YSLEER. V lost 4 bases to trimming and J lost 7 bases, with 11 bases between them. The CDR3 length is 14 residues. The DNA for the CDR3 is TGCGCCAGCAGCCCGGGGACTGGAAATTCACCCCTCCACTTT. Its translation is CASSPGTGNSPLHF.

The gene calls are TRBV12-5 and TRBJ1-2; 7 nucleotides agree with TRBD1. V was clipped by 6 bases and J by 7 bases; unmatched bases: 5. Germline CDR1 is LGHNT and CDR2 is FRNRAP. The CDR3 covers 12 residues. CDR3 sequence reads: CASGVTGAGYTF. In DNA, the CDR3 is TGTGCTAGTGGCGTTACAGGGGCTGGCTACACCTTC.

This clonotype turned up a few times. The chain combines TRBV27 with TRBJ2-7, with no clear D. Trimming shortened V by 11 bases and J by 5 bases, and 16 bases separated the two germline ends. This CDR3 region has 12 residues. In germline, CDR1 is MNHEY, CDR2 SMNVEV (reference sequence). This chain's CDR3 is CADPTPRHEQYF. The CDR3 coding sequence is TGTGCCGATCCCACTCCTCGTCACGAGCAGTACTTC.

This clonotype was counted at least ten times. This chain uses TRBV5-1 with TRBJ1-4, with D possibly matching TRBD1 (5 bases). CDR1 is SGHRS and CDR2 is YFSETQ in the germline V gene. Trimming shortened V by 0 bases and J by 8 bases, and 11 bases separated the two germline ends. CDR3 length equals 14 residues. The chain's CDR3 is CASSLEQRGEKLFF. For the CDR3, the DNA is TGCGCCAGCAGCTTGGAACAGCGGGGCGAAAAACTGTTTTTT.

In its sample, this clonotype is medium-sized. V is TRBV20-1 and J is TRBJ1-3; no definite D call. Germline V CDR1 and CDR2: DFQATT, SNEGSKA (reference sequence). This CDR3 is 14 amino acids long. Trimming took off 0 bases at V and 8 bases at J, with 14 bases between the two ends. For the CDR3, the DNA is TGCAGTGCTAGAGATCAAGGGCGTCCGGACACCATATATTTT. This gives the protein CSARDQGRPDTIYF.

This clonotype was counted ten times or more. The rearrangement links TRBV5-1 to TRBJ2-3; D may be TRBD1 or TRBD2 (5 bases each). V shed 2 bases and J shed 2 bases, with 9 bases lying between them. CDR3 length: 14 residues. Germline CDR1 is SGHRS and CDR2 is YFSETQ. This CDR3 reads CASSFGGTTDTQYF. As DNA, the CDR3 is TGCGCCAGCAGCTTTGGGGGAACCACAGATACGCAGTATTTT.

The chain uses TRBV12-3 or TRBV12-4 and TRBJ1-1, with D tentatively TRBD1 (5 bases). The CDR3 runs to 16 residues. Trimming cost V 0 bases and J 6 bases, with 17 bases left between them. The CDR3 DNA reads TGTGCCAGCAGTTTAGCGGGGGGGGAAGGAATCGCTGAAGCTTTCTTT. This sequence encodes CASSLAGGEGIAEAFF.

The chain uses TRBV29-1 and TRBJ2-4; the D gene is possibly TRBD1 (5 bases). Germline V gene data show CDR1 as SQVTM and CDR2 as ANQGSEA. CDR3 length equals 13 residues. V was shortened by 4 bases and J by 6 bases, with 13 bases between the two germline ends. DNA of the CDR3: TGCAGCGTTGGCGGTAAGCAGGGAAACATTCAGTACTTC. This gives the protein CSVGGKQGNIQYF.

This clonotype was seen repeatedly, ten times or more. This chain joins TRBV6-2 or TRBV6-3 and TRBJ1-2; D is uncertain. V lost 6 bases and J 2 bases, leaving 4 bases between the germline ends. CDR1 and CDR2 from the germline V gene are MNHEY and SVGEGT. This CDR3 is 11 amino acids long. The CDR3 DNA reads TGTGCCAGCAGAGAGAACTATGGCTACACCTTC. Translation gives CASRENYGYTF.

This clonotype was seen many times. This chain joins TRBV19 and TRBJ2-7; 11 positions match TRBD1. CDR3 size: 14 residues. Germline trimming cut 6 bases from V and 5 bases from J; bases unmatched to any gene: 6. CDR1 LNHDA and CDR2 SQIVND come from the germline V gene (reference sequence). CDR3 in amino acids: CASSAGTGGNEQYF. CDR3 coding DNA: TGTGCCAGTAGCGCCGGGACAGGGGGAAACGAGCAGTACTTC.